Shown below are 27 T cell receptor beta chains from a single sample sequenced in a study of T cell responses to AZD1222 COVID-19 vaccine. Clones were read by immunoSEQ multiplex PCR, and TCRdb kept only the in-frame ones, dropping some. The repertoire holds under 200,000 clones, with 92% as singletons. Sequencing used peripheral blood, obtained 28 days after the second AZD1222 dose. The source of these receptors is an adult who received the AZD1222 COVID-19 vaccine.

This clone has only a few counts. CDR3 DNA sequence: TGCGCCAGCAGAGGGGGTTCTTCTGACAGGGTCTACGAGCAGTACTTC. Translating gives CASRGGSSDRVYEQYF. This chain connects TRBV10-1 to TRBJ2-7; TRBD1 aligns across 7 bases. The CDR3 consists of 16 residues. The V gene's germline CDR1 is WNHNN and CDR2 SYGVQD (reference sequence). V was clipped by 6 bases and J by 3 bases; unmatched bases: 14.

The chain combines TRBV2 with TRBJ1-1; no firm D call. The CDR3 is 11 amino acids. Per germline, CDR1 SNHLY and CDR2 FYNNEI. Between the trimmed V and J ends, which lost 8 bases and 11 bases, there was a span of 15 bases. Here the CDR3 DNA reads TGTGCCAGCTCCCTTGGAGAAGTGGCTTTCTTT. Encoded protein: CASSLGEVAFF.

This chain uses TRBV7-2 with TRBJ1-3; no reliable D call. The ends were cut back, 0 bases at V and 0 bases at J, with 9 bases in the middle. The CDR3 has 16 residues. Germline V gene lookup returns CDR1 SGHTA and CDR2 FQGNSA. Here the CDR3 reads CASSLAGSGSGNTIYF. In DNA, the CDR3 is TGTGCCAGCAGCTTAGCGGGGTCTGGCTCTGGAAACACCATATATTTT.

V gene TRBV5-6 combines with J gene TRBJ2-7; TRBD1 matches 9 bases. The CDR3 covers 16 residues. The trim removed 4 bases at V and 4 bases at J, leaving 12 bases unmatched. CDR1 is SGHDT and CDR2 is YYEEEE in the germline V gene. CDR3 in amino acids: CASSLFPGTGSYEQYF. CDR3 bases: TGTGCCAGCAGCCTCTTCCCCGGGACAGGGTCTTACGAGCAGTACTTC.

The chain links TRBV12-5 to TRBJ2-3; D gene uncertain. Per germline, CDR1 LGHNT and CDR2 FRNRAP. This CDR3 is 13 amino acids long. V was trimmed by 0 bases and J by 1 base, leaving 2 bases between them. The CDR3 reads CASGLVGTDTQYF. CDR3 in DNA: TGTGCTAGTGGTTTGGTCGGCACAGATACGCAGTATTTT. Drawing the rest from reference TRBV12-5 and TRBJ2-3, the complete variable domain is DARVTQTPRHKVTEMGQEVTMRCQPILGHNTVFWYRQTMMQGLELLAYFRNRAPLDDSGMPKDRFSAEMPDATLATLKIQPSEPRDSAVYFCASGLVGTDTQYFGPGTRLTVL.

This clone was recorded once. The chain employs TRBV5-1 and TRBJ2-5; TRBD2 aligns across 11 bases. Unmatched junction bases numbered 8, after V lost 3 bases and J lost 7 bases. Germline lookup yields CDR1 SGHRS and CDR2 YFSETQ. The CDR3 spans 15 residues. CDR3 sequence: CASSSIAGGPGTQYF. DNA of the CDR3: TGCGCCAGCAGCTCCATAGCGGGGGGGCCTGGGACCCAGTACTTC.

V usage is TRBV25-1 and J usage is TRBJ1-1, with a weak D call TRBD1 (5 bases). Germline V gene data show CDR1 as MGHDK and CDR2 as SYGVNS. The CDR3 contains 14 residues. The V end lost 0 bases, the J end lost 4 bases, and 9 bases lay between the germline ends. CDR3 sequence: CASSEYLGGTEAFF. In nucleotides, the CDR3 is TGTGCCAGCAGTGAATATCTGGGGGGCACTGAAGCTTTCTTT. The complete variable domain, with remaining parts taken from reference TRBV25-1 and TRBJ1-1, reads EADIYQTPRYLVIGTGKKITLECSQTMGHDKMYWYQQDPGMELHLIHYSYGVNSTEKGDLSSESTVSRIRTEHFPLTLESARPSHTSQYLCASSEYLGGTEAFFGQGTRLTVV.

This clone has only one observation. This chain joins TRBV3-1 (or the pseudogene TRBV3-2) and TRBJ1-1; D not certain. The CDR3 is 11 amino acids. Germline CDR1 and CDR2: LGHDT and YNNKEL (reference sequence). V lost 3 bases and J lost 4, with 3 bases in between. CDR3 amino acids: CASSQGTEAFF. The CDR3, as DNA: TGTGCCAGCAGCCAGGGCACTGAAGCTTTCTTT.

In DNA, the CDR3 is TGTGCCAGCAGCCCCTTTCGGGGGGGTTACGAGCAGTACTTC. It yields the protein CASSPFRGGYEQYF. The V and J genes are TRBV5-4 and TRBJ2-7; 8 bases match TRBD2. Per germline, CDR1 SGHNT and CDR2 YYREEE (reference sequence). The CDR3 is 14 amino acids. V shed 4 bases, J shed 4 bases, and the junction held 7 bases outside the gene matches.

The V and J genes are TRBV4-1 and TRBJ2-3, with TRBD2 matching 12 bases. CDR1 and CDR2 (germline): MGHRA, YSYEKL. The J segment lost 6 bases and the V segment lost 0 bases, leaving 4 bases of the junction unmatched. The CDR3 length is 16 residues. The CDR3 DNA follows: TGCGCCAGCAGCCAAGATGGAACTAGCGGGGGGGATACGCAGTATTTT. Its translation is CASSQDGTSGGDTQYF.

The chain has TRBV4-2 and TRBJ2-3, with D perhaps matching TRBD2 (5 bases). Germline V CDR1 and CDR2: LGHNA, YNFKEQ. The germline V and J ends were trimmed by 0 bases and 4 bases, with 17 bases remaining between them. This CDR3 contains 17 residues. For the CDR3, the DNA is TGTGCCAGCAGCCAAGAGCGGGTGGGAGTGACCCCAGATACGCAGTATTTT. This encodes CASSQERVGVTPDTQYF.

This chain links TRBV5-1 with TRBJ1-2; no firm D call. V lost 0 bases and J lost 3, with 9 bases in between. The CDR3 runs to 14 residues. CDR1 and CDR2 from the germline V gene are SGHRS and YFSETQ. CDR3 in DNA: TGCGCCAGCAGCTTGGGCGGACCGGACTATGGCTACACCTTC. It codes for CASSLGGPDYGYTF.

Here the CDR3 reads CASSLRQDYEQYF. The CDR3 bases are TGTGCCAGCAGTTTACGGCAGGACTACGAGCAGTACTTC. The chain recombines TRBV27 with TRBJ2-7; unclear D gene. The CDR3 has 13 residues. The V and J ends lost 2 bases and 3 bases respectively, with 8 bases between them. The germline V gene has CDR1 MNHEY and CDR2 SMNVEV (reference sequence).

The V call is TRBV19, the J call TRBJ1-3; the D gene is possibly TRBD1 (5 bases). CDR1 is LNHDA and CDR2 is SQIVND in the germline V gene (reference sequence). V dropped 0 bases and J dropped 4 bases, with 13 bases sitting between them. The CDR3 consists of 16 residues. The CDR3 DNA is TGTGCCAGTAGTATAGATCTAACAGGTGCCGGAAACACCATATATTTT. Translating it yields CASSIDLTGAGNTIYF.

This clone was observed once. The genes are TRBV4-2 and TRBJ2-5, with D possibly matching TRBD2 (6 bases). The germline gives CDR1 LGHNA, CDR2 YNFKEQ. The CDR3 consists of 15 residues. Deletions cut 0 bases from V and 5 bases from J, with 13 bases between. CDR3 region: CASSQDWRLAETQYF. CDR3 bases: TGTGCCAGCAGCCAAGATTGGCGGCTAGCGGAGACCCAGTACTTC.

The V and J genes are TRBV14 and TRBJ2-1, with D possibly being TRBD1 (5 bases). Trimming pared 1 base from V and 4 bases from J, leaving 14 bases between. The CDR3 is 16 amino acids. From germline, CDR1 is SGHDN and CDR2 FVKESK. The CDR3 DNA follows: TGTGCCAGCAGCCAAGTTGGGCCAGGGCTATACAATGAGCAGTTCTTC. It specifies CASSQVGPGLYNEQFF.

V is TRBV18 and J is TRBJ1-5; possibly TRBD1 for D (6 bases). From germline, CDR1 is KGHSH and CDR2 LQKENI. The ends were cut back, 4 bases at V and 0 bases at J, with 19 bases in the middle. The CDR3 is 18 amino acids. The DNA of the CDR3 is TGTGCCAGCTCACTCTCGACACCAGGGGAGGCTAGCAATCAGCCCCAGCATTTT. Protein product: CASSLSTPGEASNQPQHF. The variable domain in full, with the rest retrieved from reference TRBV18 and TRBJ1-5, is NAGVMQNPRHLVRRRGQEARLRCSPMKGHSHVYWYRQLPEEGLKFMVYLQKENIIDESGMPKERFSAEFPKEGPSILRIQQVVRGDSAAYFCASSLSTPGEASNQPQHFGDGTRLSIL.

This clone was recorded only once. This chain connects TRBV4-1 to TRBJ2-5; D is uncertain. CDR3 length equals 14 residues. Germline loops: CDR1 MGHRA, CDR2 YSYEKL. V was shortened by 0 bases and J by 3 bases, with 8 bases between the two germline ends. CDR3 amino acids: CASSQDQVEETQYF. DNA of the CDR3: TGCGCCAGCAGCCAAGATCAAGTCGAAGAGACCCAGTACTTC.

This chain connects TRBV11-2 to TRBJ2-1; 7 bases fit TRBD2. Germline V lookup: CDR1 SGHAT, CDR2 FQNNGV. V lost 5 bases to trimming and J lost 9 bases; unmatched junction nucleotides: 16. The CDR3 covers 16 residues. The CDR3 nucleotides read TGTGCCAGCAGCCCACCTGGACTAGGACGCAACAGTGAGCAGTTCTTC. This translates into CASSPPGLGRNSEQFF.

V gene TRBV3-1 (or the pseudogene TRBV3-2) combines with J gene TRBJ1-1, with D maybe TRBD1 (5 bases). Germline CDR1 reads LGHDT; CDR2 reads YNNKEL (reference sequence). The V and J ends lost 4 bases and 4 bases respectively, with 13 bases between them. The CDR3 spans 14 residues. CDR3 nucleotide sequence: TGTGCCAGCAGCCGGCGGGATGGGGGCACTGAAGCTTTCTTT. Translating it yields CASSRRDGGTEAFF.

The V gene is TRBV28, the J gene TRBJ2-7, with D unresolved. The germline V gene has CDR1 MDHEN and CDR2 SYDVKM. The V end lost 10 bases, the J end lost 3 bases, and 22 bases lay between the germline ends. The CDR3 runs to 15 residues. CDR3 nucleotides: TGTGCCACCCTGAAAAGGCGAGGTTTCAACTACGAGCAGTACTTC. It is translated as CATLKRRGFNYEQYF.

The rearrangement links TRBV3-1 (or the pseudogene TRBV3-2) to TRBJ1-4; perhaps TRBD1 as D (5 bases). The CDR3 spans 15 residues. Germline V gene data show CDR1 as LGHDT and CDR2 as YNNKEL (reference sequence). Deletions cut 4 bases from V and 7 bases from J, with 16 bases between. The CDR3 DNA sequence: TGTGCCAGCAGCCCCCGCAGGGCTGGTAGTGAAAAACTGTTTTTT. It encodes CASSPRRAGSEKLFF.

In DNA form, the CDR3 reads TGTGCCAGCAGTTCACGACAGGGGGGTCAGCCCCAGCATTTT. Protein product: CASSSRQGGQPQHF. The chain employs TRBV27 and TRBJ1-5; TRBD1 agrees at 9 bases. With 4 bases clipped from V and 6 bases from J, the junction kept 4 bases outside the gene matches. The CDR3 is made up of 14 amino acids. Germline CDR1 and CDR2: MNHEY and SMNVEV (reference sequence).

This chain joins TRBV27 and TRBJ2-7; 9 nucleotides match TRBD1. Germline V lookup: CDR1 MNHEY, CDR2 SMNVEV (reference sequence). The trim removed 3 bases at V and 4 bases at J, leaving 10 bases unmatched. The CDR3 is made up of 16 amino acids. For the CDR3, the DNA is TGTGCCAGCAGTTTCTCGGGACAGGGAATAAGGTACGAGCAGTACTTC. Protein product: CASSFSGQGIRYEQYF.

The chain combines TRBV7-9 with TRBJ1-5; TRBD1 might be the D (5 bases). Germline V lookup: CDR1 SEHNR, CDR2 FQNEAQ (reference sequence). V shed 5 bases and J shed 0 bases, with 11 bases lying between them. The CDR3 runs to 15 residues. The CDR3 region has the DNA TGTGCCAGCAGCCACGACAGTTTTAGCAATCAGCCCCAGCATTTT. Its protein is CASSHDSFSNQPQHF.

Worth noting for this clone: This sample also contains other DNA sequences that code for the same CDR3. Here the CDR3 reads CASSLGGGTDTQYF. Written as DNA, the CDR3 is TGTGCCAGCAGCCTCGGGGGAGGGACAGATACGCAGTATTTT. The V call is TRBV5-4, the J call TRBJ2-3; TRBD2 agrees at 7 bases. V was pared by 4 bases and J by 3 bases, with 5 bases of the junction left unmatched. This CDR3 region has 14 residues. CDR1 is SGHNT and CDR2 is YYREEE in the germline V gene (reference sequence).

The V and J genes are TRBV7-2 and TRBJ1-2; D is perhaps TRBD1 (6 bases). Germline CDR1 and CDR2: SGHTA and FQGNSA. V lost 6 bases to trimming and J lost 4 bases, with 15 bases between them. The CDR3 loop spans 14 amino acids. CDR3 amino acids: CASRAGAGLYGYTF. The CDR3 coding sequence is TGTGCCAGCAGGGCGGGGGCAGGGCTCTATGGCTACACCTTC.